Listed below are T cell receptor beta chains from one sample, sequenced in a study of T cell responses to AZD1222 COVID-19 vaccine. Only in-frame clones appear in the TCRdb table, and some are missing; sequencing was by immunoSEQ multiplex PCR. Of tens of thousands of clones in the sample, 70% to 90% were seen once. The sample consisted of peripheral blood, taken 28 days after the second AZD1222 dose. These receptors were obtained from an adult who received the AZD1222 COVID-19 vaccine. Both conserved end residues are part of each CDR3. The D gene is left open where the match is weak. Expanded clones are given a class, and other clones once, few, many or no size at all.

V gene	clone size	D gene	CDR3 length	J gene	CDR3 DNA	CDR3 protein
TRBV19	.	.	15	TRBJ2-3	TGTGCCAGTAGTATGGGAACAGGGACCACAGATACGCAGTATTTT	CASSMGTGTTDTQYF
TRBV6-1	.	.	14	TRBJ1-1	TGTGCCAGCAGTGACCTCCAGGTTCTCACTGAAGCTTTCTTT	CASSDLQVLTEAFF
TRBV27	.	TRBD2	13	TRBJ2-2	TGTGCCAGCAGTTTTGGGGGGGCCGGGGAGCTGTTTTTT	CASSFGGAGELFF
TRBV3-1/TRBV3-2	.	.	12	TRBJ2-1	TGTGCCAGCAGCCAAGCCTGGACAAAGCAGTTCTTC	CASSQAWTKQFF
TRBV2	.	TRBD1	14	TRBJ1-6	TGTGCCAGCAGTGAAAGACAGGGTAATTCACCCCTCCACTTT	CASSERQGNSPLHF
TRBV6-5	.	.	15	TRBJ1-5	TGTGCCAGCACCTCAAGCCAGTATAGCAATCAGCCCCAGCATTTT	CASTSSQYSNQPQHF
TRBV7-8	.	.	11	TRBJ2-1	TGTGCCAGCAGCTTAGGGGATGAGCAGTTCTTC	CASSLGDEQFF
TRBV6-5	.	.	12	TRBJ2-1	TGTGCCAGCAGTTACTCCCCTACTGAGCAGTTCTTC	CASSYSPTEQFF
TRBV28	.	.	17	TRBJ2-7	TGTGCCAGCACCCCAGGGGGGCGGATTCCCCGGTCCTACGAGCAGTACTTC	CASTPGGRIPRSYEQYF
TRBV27	.	.	14	TRBJ2-6	TGTGCCAGCAGCAGGACGTCTGGGGCCAACGTCCTGACTTTC	CASSRTSGANVLTF
TRBV7-9	.	.	13	TRBJ2-1	TGTGCCAGCAGCTTAGCTGACGAAAATGAGCAGTTCTTC	CASSLADENEQFF
TRBV3-1/TRBV3-2	.	TRBD1	15	TRBJ1-2	TGTGCCAGCAGACGACAGGGTATCGAAGGTCATGGCTACACCTTC	CASRRQGIEGHGYTF
TRBV7-8	.	.	13	TRBJ2-1	TGTGCCAGCAGCGCTAGACAGTACAATGAGCAGTTCTTC	CASSARQYNEQFF
TRBV2	.	.	14	TRBJ1-6	TGTGCCACCCGGGAAGTGTTGAGTAATTCACCCCTCCACTTT	CATREVLSNSPLHF
TRBV18	.	TRBD1	15	TRBJ1-6	TGTGCCAGCTCACAGAGGACAGGGAGTAATTCACCCCTCCACTTT	CASSQRTGSNSPLHF
TRBV5-1	.	.	17	TRBJ1-1	TGCGCCAGCAGTTCCCATCTTAACAGACAGCTTAACACTGAAGCTTTCTTT	CASSSHLNRQLNTEAFF
TRBV4-2	.	.	17	TRBJ2-5	TGTGCCAGCAGCCAAGATGGCCAGCAGATCGGTGGGGAGACCCAGTACTTC	CASSQDGQQIGGETQYF
TRBV18	.	.	16	TRBJ1-2	TGTGCCAGCTCACCCTCGTCGAGTGGTCTTGGCTATGGCTACACCTTC	CASSPSSSGLGYGYTF
TRBV4-2	.	TRBD1	15	TRBJ2-7	TGTGCCAGCAGCCCCCGGGACAGGTTAGACTACGAGCAGTACTTC	CASSPRDRLDYEQYF
TRBV3-1/TRBV3-2	once	.	14	TRBJ1-4	TGTGCCAGCAGCCAAGATTCATCTAATGAAAAACTGTTTTTT	CASSQDSSNEKLFF
TRBV27	.	TRBD1	13	TRBJ1-2	TGTGCCAGCAGCACGGACAGGGAGTATGGCTACACCTTC	CASSTDREYGYTF
TRBV7-9	.	.	15	TRBJ2-5	TGTGCCAGCAGCTTCAGATGGCAGGGTCCAGAGACCCAGTACTTC	CASSFRWQGPETQYF
TRBV28	once	.	14	TRBJ1-1	TGTGCCAGCAGCAAACCCCTAGGGCTTCGAGCAGCTTTCTTT	CASSKPLGLRAAFF
TRBV2	.	.	15	TRBJ2-2	TGTGCCAGCATTAAACAGGACACGAACACCGGGGAGCTGTTTTTT	CASIKQDTNTGELFF
TRBV5-6	.	.	11	TRBJ1-2	TGTGCCAGCAGACAGTCAGGGGGCTACACCTTC	CASRQSGGYTF
TRBV29-1	once	TRBD2	13	TRBJ2-7	TGCAGCGTTGCTAGCGGGGGCCGCTACGAGCAGTACTTC	CSVASGGRYEQYF
TRBV7-2	.	.	14	TRBJ1-1	TGTGCCAGCAGCTTATCACAAAAGAACACTGAAGCTTTCTTT	CASSLSQKNTEAFF
TRBV7-9	.	.	12	TRBJ1-2	TGTGCCAGCAGCCTCCGGGACGGCGGCTACACCTTC	CASSLRDGGYTF
TRBV7-9	.	.	13	TRBJ2-1	TGTGCCAGCGTGGGGAGGTCCTACAATGAGCAGTTCTTC	CASVGRSYNEQFF
TRBV5-6	.	TRBD1	17	TRBJ2-6	TGTGCCAGCAGCTTGAGGACAGGGGAGGCTGGGGCCAACGTCCTGACTTTC	CASSLRTGEAGANVLTF
TRBV7-7	.	.	14	TRBJ1-1	TGTGCTAGCAGCTTGCTATGGCCTTGCCGGTGGGCTTTCTTT	CASSLLWPCRWAFF
TRBV10-3	few	.	12	TRBJ1-1	TGTGCCATCAGTGTCATGAACACTGAAGCTTTCTTT	CAISVMNTEAFF
TRBV6-5	.	TRBD2	14	TRBJ2-1	TGTGCCAGCAATCTAGCGGGGGGAGACAATGAGCAGTTCTTC	CASNLAGGDNEQFF
TRBV7-2	.	.	14	TRBJ2-7	TGTGCCAGCAGCTTAAGGGGGGGAGGTGGCGAGCAGTACTTC	CASSLRGGGGEQYF
TRBV7-6	.	.	19	TRBJ2-2	TGTGCCAGCAGCTTAGGTTTGGCGGGACACCTACCGAACACCGGGGAGCTGTTTTTT	CASSLGLAGHLPNTGELFF
TRBV6-6	.	.	15	TRBJ2-7	TGTGCCAGCAGGTATGACAGCTCGACTAACTACGAGCAGTACTTC	CASRYDSSTNYEQYF
TRBV2	.	TRBD1	14	TRBJ1-2	TGTGCCAGCACACCGGGACAGGGATTCGGTGGCTACACCTTC	CASTPGQGFGGYTF
TRBV5-1	once	.	13	TRBJ1-4	TGCGCCAGCAGCTTGGTTACAGATGAAAAACTGTTTTTT	CASSLVTDEKLFF
TRBV28	.	.	14	TRBJ1-6	TGTGCCAGCAGTTACGGGGCGGGTAATTCACCCCTCCACTTT	CASSYGAGNSPLHF
TRBV2	.	.	16	TRBJ2-3	TGTGCCAGCAGTGAAGCCCTGGTTGGGGGGCGGTATACGCAGTATTTT	CASSEALVGGRYTQYF
TRBV19	.	.	14	TRBJ2-1	TGTGCCAGTAGCAGTCTGGCGGGAAGGAGTGAGCAGTTCTTC	CASSSLAGRSEQFF
TRBV2	few	.	11	TRBJ1-1	TGTGCCAGCAGTGAGGGGATTGAAGCTTTCTTT	CASSEGIEAFF
TRBV7-8	.	.	15	TRBJ1-6	TGTGCCAGCAGCTCGTCCCTGGCCCTTAATTCACCCCTCCACTTT	CASSSSLALNSPLHF
TRBV18	.	.	14	TRBJ1-1	TGTGCCAGCTCACCACCAGGGGCGAGAACTGAAGCTTTCTTT	CASSPPGARTEAFF
TRBV7-9	few	TRBD1	16	TRBJ2-7	TGTGCCAGCAGCCGGACCGGGACAGGGGTTCTCTACGAGCAGTACTTC	CASSRTGTGVLYEQYF
TRBV11-2	.	TRBD1	15	TRBJ1-3	TGTGCCAGCAGCTTAGGACAGGGATCTGGAAACACCATATATTTT	CASSLGQGSGNTIYF
TRBV4-2	.	.	14	TRBJ2-7	TGTGCCAGCAGCCAAGTGTGGGACCCCTACGAGCAGTACTTC	CASSQVWDPYEQYF
TRBV27	.	.	13	TRBJ2-1	TGTGCCAGCAGTTACGGACCGAACAATGAGCAGTTCTTC	CASSYGPNNEQFF
TRBV28	.	.	13	TRBJ1-1	TGTGCCAGCAGTTTAGGGGGCAACACTGAAGCTTTCTTT	CASSLGGNTEAFF
TRBV6-5	.	.	13	TRBJ2-7	TGTGCCAGCATCCGTGGACAGACCTACGAGCAGTACTTC	CASIRGQTYEQYF
TRBV6-5	.	.	15	TRBJ1-5	TGTGCCAGCAGTTCCCAAATAACCAGCAATCAGCCCCAGCATTTT	CASSSQITSNQPQHF
TRBV5-1	.	.	13	TRBJ2-1	TGCGCCAGCAGCTTGAATTCGTGGAATGAGCAGTTCTTC	CASSLNSWNEQFF
TRBV18	.	.	15	TRBJ1-6	TGTGCCAGCCAAAATAGTGGGAACCCCAGTTCACCCCTCCACTTT	CASQNSGNPSSPLHF